This paragraph covers one T cell receptor (beta chain) sequence. As yet, its antigen is unknown. V lost 0 bases to trimming and J lost 4 bases, with 10 bases between them. CDR1 is SGHNT, CDR2 YYREEE, per germline (reference sequence). CDR3 length: 15 amino acids. The data were taken from a study of cytotoxic CD8 clonotypes in ibrutinib-treated CLL. The protocol was immunoSEQ multiplex PCR, while the TCRdb copy is restricted to in-frame clones and leaves out a portion. The sample lists about 270,000 clones; 60% to 80% were seen once. Study observations and caveats: Clonality was higher at ibrutinib response and returned toward baseline at progression. Measured clonality at baseline was greater than in age-matched healthy donors and tracked with circulating CD8+ T-cell counts.

Extraction of approximately 2 micrograms of genomic DNA from cryopreserved PBMCs supplied material for TCR beta libraries. The chain couples TRBV5-4 to TRBJ1-4, with D hard to call. The specimen comprised PBMCs, sampled at disease progression, from a patient treated with ibrutinib. This sequence was found in a human donor with chronic lymphocytic leukemia. Here the CDR3 reads CASSLAHSDNEKLFF. Written as DNA, the CDR3 is TGTGCCAGCAGCTTGGCCCACAGCGATAATGAAAAACTGTTTTTT. Combining the CDR3 with reference TRBV5-4 and TRBJ1-4 gives the whole variable domain ETGVTQSPTHLIKTRGQQVTLRCSSQSGHNTVSWYQQALGQGPQFIFQYYREEENGRGNFPPRFSGLQFPNYSSELNVNALELDDSALYLCASSLAHSDNEKLFFGSGTQLSVL.